This TCR beta chain appears in the sequencing data of a study of early T cells in non-severe SARS-CoV-2 infection. Across the study: Sequencing input comprised bulk RNA from unsorted whole blood; chain pairing was not available.

Study-wide findings and caveats: Using VDJdb, the matching emphasized anti-spike CD8 responses while missing private and CD4 specificities.

V lost 5 bases and J 2 bases, leaving 12 bases between the germline ends. The CDR3 loop spans 14 amino acids. Germline V lookup: CDR1 MNHEY, CDR2 SMNVEV (reference sequence). Individually, cDNA molecules had unique molecular identifiers attached to them. A single record per CDR3 protein comes from TCRdb applying MiXCR to the 5' RACE reads. Here the sample spans fewer than 85,000 distinct CDR3 sequences, roughly 15% being singletons. This clonotype has ten or more counts. Its target is not known. This sequence was found in an adult who was a healthcare worker with PCR-confirmed SARS-CoV-2 infection or an uninfected control (not recorded which). The sample consisted of whole blood. The rearrangement links TRBV27 to TRBJ1-2; weak D call: TRBD1 (5 bases). This CDR3 reads CASSLRDSNYGYTF. The CDR3 DNA reads TGTGCCAGCAGTCTCAGGGACTCCAACTATGGCTACACCTTC.